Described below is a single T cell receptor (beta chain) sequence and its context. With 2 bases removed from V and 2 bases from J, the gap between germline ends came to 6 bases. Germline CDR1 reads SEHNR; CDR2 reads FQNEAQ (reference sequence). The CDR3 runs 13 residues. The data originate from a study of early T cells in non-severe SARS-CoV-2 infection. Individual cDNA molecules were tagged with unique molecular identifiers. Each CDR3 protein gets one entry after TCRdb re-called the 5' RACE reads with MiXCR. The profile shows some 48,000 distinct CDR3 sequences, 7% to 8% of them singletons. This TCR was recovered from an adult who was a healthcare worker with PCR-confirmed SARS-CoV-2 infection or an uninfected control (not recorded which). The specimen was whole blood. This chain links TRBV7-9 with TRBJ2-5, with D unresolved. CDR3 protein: CASSLYQQETQYF. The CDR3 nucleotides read TGTGCCAGCAGCTTATACCAACAAGAGACCCAGTACTTC.